The subject of this entry is one T cell receptor beta chain. This sample was taken from a study of Ad26.COV2.S vaccination and SARS-CoV-2 variants. Study summary: The authors gave Ad26.COV2.S intramuscularly, either once or twice 56 days apart.

Specified treatment: around 19 received Ad26.COV2.S at low or high dose, single or two shots; 5 received placebo; per-sample allocation not given. Vaccine and placebo recipients were sampled on day 63 after the first injection. Profiled with immunoSEQ multiplex PCR; TCRdb holds only in-frame clones, not every one. The sample includes roughly 300,000 clones, about 87% of them seen just once. The sequence was collected from a person aged 18-65 years who received the Ad26.COV2.S COVID-19 vaccine or a placebo. The specimen was peripheral blood, collected in a trial of Ad26.COV2.S vaccine versus placebo.

CDR3 region: CSVDVGGSNQPQHF. CDR3 DNA sequence: TGCAGCGTGGACGTTGGGGGGAGCAATCAGCCCCAGCATTTT. This sequence joins TRBV29-1 and TRBJ1-5, with D possibly matching TRBD1 (5 bases). The CDR3 loop spans 14 amino acids. V shed 6 bases and J shed 1 base, with 13 bases lying between them. Per the germline V gene, CDR1 is SQVTM and CDR2 is ANQGSEA.